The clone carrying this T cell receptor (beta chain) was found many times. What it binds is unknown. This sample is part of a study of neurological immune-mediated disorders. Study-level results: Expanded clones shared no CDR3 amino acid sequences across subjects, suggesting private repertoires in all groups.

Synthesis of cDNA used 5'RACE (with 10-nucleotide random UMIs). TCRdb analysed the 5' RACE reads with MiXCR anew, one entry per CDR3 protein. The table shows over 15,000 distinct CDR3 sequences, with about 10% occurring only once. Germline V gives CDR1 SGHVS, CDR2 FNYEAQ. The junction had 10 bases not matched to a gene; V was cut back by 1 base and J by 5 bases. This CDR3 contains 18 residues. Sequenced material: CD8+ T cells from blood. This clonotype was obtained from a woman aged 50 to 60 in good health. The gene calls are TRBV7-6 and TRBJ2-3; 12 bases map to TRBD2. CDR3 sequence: CASSLVALAGGPGDTQYF. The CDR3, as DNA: TGTGCCAGCAGCTTAGTAGCCCTAGCGGGGGGGCCGGGAGATACGCAGTATTTT.